The clone carrying this TCR beta chain showed up just once. Its antigen is as yet unknown. These data come from a study of T cell responses to AZD1222 COVID-19 vaccine. Study-level background: Investigators merged groups given second doses at roughly 4 or roughly 12 weeks.

Points from the study as a whole: The number of AZD1222 recipients seropositive at baseline was only six. Donors in the cohort were predominantly white British and more often female, and clonal diversity was possibly underestimated. Repertoire sampling happened only post peak T cell response.

The method was immunoSEQ multiplex PCR; TCRdb's version includes in-frame clones alone and lacks a portion of them. The table lists 90,000 to 130,000 clones, less than 95% of them singletons. Sequenced material: peripheral blood, taken on day 0 of AZD1222 vaccination. This clonotype originated in an adult in good health.

DNA for the CDR3: TGTGCCAGCAGCTTGGTCTCAGGGGCTAACACTGAAGCTTTCTTT. It codes for CASSLVSGANTEAFF. The rearrangement uses TRBV7-3 and TRBJ1-1; D might be TRBD1 (6 bases). CDR1 and CDR2 from the germline V gene are SGHTA and FQGTGA. The CDR3 is made up of 15 amino acids. V gave up 3 bases and J gave up 2 bases, with 13 bases separating them.